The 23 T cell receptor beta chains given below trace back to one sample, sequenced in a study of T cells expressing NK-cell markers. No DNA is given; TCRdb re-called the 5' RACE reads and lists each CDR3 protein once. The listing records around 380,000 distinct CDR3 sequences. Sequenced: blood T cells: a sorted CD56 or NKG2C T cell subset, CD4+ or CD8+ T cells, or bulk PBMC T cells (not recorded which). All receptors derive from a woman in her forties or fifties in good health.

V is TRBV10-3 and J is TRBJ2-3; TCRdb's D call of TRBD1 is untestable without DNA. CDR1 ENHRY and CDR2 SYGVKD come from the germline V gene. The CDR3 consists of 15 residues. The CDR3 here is CAAGEGAQDTDTQYF.

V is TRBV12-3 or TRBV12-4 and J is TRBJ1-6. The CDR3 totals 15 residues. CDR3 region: CASSFDGSYNSPLHF.

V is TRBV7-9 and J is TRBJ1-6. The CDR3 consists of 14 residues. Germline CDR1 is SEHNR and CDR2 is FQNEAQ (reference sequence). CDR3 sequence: CASSLDQALWTLHF.

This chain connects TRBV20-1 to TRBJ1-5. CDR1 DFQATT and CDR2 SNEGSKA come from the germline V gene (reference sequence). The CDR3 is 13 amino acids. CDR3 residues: CSAAGRGNQPQHF.

CDR3 loop: CATTRSTPSYNEQFF. V usage is TRBV15 and J usage is TRBJ2-1. The CDR3 spans 15 residues. Germline V CDR1 and CDR2: LNHNV, YYDKDF (reference sequence).

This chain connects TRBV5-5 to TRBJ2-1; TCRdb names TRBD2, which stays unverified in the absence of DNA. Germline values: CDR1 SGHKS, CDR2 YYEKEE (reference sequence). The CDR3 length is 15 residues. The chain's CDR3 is CASSFRDLGPNEQFF.

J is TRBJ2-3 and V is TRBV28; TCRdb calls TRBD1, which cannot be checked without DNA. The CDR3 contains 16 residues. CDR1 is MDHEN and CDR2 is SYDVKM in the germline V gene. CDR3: CASRRGGAFGRDTQYF.

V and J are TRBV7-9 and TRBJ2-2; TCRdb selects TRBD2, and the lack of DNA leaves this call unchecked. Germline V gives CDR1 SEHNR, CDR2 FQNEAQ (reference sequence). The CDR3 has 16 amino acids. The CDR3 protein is CASSLTSGIGTGELFF.

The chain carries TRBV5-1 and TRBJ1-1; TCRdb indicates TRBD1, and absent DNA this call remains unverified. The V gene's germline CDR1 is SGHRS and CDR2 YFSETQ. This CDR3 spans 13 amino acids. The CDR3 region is CATRDRRNTEAFF.

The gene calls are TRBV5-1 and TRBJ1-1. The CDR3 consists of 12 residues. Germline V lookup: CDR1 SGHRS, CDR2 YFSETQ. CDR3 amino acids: CASSYSDTEAFF.

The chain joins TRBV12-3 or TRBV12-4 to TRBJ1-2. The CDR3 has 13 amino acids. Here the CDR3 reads CASSVGHFYGYTF.

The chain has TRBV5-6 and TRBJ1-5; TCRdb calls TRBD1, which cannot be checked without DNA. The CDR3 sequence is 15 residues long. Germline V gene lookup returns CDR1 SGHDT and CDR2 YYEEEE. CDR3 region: CASSLEQGGNQPQHF.

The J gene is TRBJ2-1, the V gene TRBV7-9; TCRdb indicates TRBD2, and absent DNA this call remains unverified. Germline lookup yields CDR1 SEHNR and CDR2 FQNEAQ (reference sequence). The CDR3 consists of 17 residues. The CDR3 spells CASSPTSGSSGGNEQFF.

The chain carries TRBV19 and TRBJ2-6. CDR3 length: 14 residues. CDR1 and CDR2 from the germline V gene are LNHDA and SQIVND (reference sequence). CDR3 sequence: CASKVTSGANVLTF.

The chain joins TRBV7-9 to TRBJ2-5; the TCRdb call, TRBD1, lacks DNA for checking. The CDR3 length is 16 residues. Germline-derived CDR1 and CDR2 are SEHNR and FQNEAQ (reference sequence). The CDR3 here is CASSLPRTRARETQYF.

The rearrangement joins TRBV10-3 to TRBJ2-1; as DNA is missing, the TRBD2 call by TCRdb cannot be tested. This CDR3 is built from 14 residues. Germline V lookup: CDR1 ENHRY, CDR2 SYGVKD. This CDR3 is CAISESSLLDSPFF.

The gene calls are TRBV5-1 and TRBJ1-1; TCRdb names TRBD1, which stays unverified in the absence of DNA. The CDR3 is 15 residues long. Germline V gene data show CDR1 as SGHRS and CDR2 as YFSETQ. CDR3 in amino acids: CASSLGTPQNTEAFF. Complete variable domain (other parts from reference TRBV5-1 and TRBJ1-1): KAGVTQTPRYLIKTRGQQVTLSCSPISGHRSVSWYQQTPGQGLQFLFEYFSETQRNKGNFPGRFSGRQFSNSRSEMNVSTLELGDSALYLCASSLGTPQNTEAFFGQGTRLTVV.

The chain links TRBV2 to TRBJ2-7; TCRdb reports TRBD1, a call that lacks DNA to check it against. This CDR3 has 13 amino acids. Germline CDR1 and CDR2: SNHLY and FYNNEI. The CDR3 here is CASTLTGNYEQYF.

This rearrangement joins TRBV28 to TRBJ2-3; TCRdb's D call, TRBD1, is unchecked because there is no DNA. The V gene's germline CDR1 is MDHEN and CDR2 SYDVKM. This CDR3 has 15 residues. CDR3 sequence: CASQGSGGATDTQYF.

The CDR3 reads CASSQSASGELFF. This rearrangement joins TRBV4-2 to TRBJ2-2; TCRdb's assignment of TRBD2 cannot be checked, as there is no DNA. Germline V gene lookup returns CDR1 LGHNA and CDR2 YNFKEQ. The CDR3 consists of 13 residues.

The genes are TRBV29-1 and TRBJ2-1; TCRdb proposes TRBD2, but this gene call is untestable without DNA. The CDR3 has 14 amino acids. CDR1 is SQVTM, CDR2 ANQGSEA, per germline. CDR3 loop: CSVVRTRGYNEQFF.

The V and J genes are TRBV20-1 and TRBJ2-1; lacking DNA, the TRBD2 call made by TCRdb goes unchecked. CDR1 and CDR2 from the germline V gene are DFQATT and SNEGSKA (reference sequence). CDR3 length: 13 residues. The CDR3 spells CSAQRPAGDEQFF.

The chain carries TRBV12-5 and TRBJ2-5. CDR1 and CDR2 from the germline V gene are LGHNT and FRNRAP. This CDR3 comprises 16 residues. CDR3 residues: CASGLVIGEYQETQYF.